The 26 T cell receptor beta chains listed next were all sequenced from one sample in a study of T cells in Graves' hyperthyroidism and ophthalmopathy. Template material for amplifying TCR beta CDR3 regions consisted of RNA transcripts. The study used the HTBI primer set for a first-round RT-PCR of the TCR CDR3. In TCRdb, the multiplex PCR reads were re-called with MiXCR into one record per CDR3 protein. The sample comprises some 650,000 distinct CDR3 sequences, roughly a sixth of which are singletons, and 2.5% to 4% rests with the top ten. Sequenced material: blood. The receptors derive from a woman aged 35 to 49 with Graves' ophthalmopathy.

Note on this clonotype: This sequence may be a read error, since a much larger clone differs from it by one base. The chain carries TRBV5-1 and TRBJ1-3, with a tentative D call TRBD1 (5 bases). The CDR3 runs 16 residues. CDR1 is SGHRS and CDR2 is YFSETQ in the germline V gene. In nucleotides, the CDR3 is TGCGCCAGCAGCTTGGCCGAGGGGTACTCTGGAGACACCATATATTTT. Its translation is CASSLAEGYSGDTIYF. The complete variable domain, with remaining parts taken from reference TRBV5-1 and TRBJ1-3, reads KAGVTQTPRYLIKTRGQQVTLSCSPISGHRSVSWYQQTPGQGLQFLFEYFSETQRNKGNFPGRFSGRQFSNSRSEMNVSTLELGDSALYLCASSLAEGYSGDTIYFGEGSWLTVV.

Many counts were recorded for this clonotype. The chain couples TRBV2 to TRBJ2-4; 13 bases align to TRBD2. V gave up 4 bases and J gave up 7 bases; unmatched junction bases: 7. Germline CDR1 SNHLY, CDR2 FYNNEI. The CDR3 has 16 residues. The CDR3 DNA reads TGTGCCAGCAGTGGGCTACTAGCGGGAGGGGGCAACATTCAGTACTTC. Its translation: CASSGLLAGGGNIQYF.

This clonotype has more than one count but fewer than ten. The rearrangement uses TRBV29-1 and TRBJ2-3; TRBD2 matches at 8 bases. The CDR3 covers 13 residues. CDR1 is SQVTM and CDR2 is ANQGSEA in the germline V gene. Losses at the gene ends were 3 bases for V and 3 bases for J; bases not matched to a gene: 2. In nucleotides, the CDR3 is TGCAGCGTTGAGACTAGCGTAACAGATACGCAGTATTTT. Amino acid sequence: CSVETSVTDTQYF.

This clonotype was picked up many times. The rearrangement links TRBV18 to TRBJ1-5; D is uncertain. The CDR3 covers 13 residues. Germline V CDR1 and CDR2: KGHSH, LQKENI. The V end was cut by 2 bases, the J end by 5 bases, with 7 bases between. The CDR3 sequence is CASSPGVDQPQHF. In DNA, the CDR3 is TGTGCCAGCTCACCAGGGGTCGATCAGCCCCAGCATTTT.

The V and J genes are TRBV5-4 and TRBJ2-5, with 7 bases identical to TRBD2. V gave up 0 bases and J gave up 4 bases; unmatched junction bases: 3. Germline CDR1 SGHNT, CDR2 YYREEE (reference sequence). CDR3 length: 14 amino acids. The CDR3 region is CASSLASGIETQYF. DNA of the CDR3: TGTGCCAGCAGCTTGGCAAGCGGGATAGAGACCCAGTACTTC. Supplemented by reference TRBV5-4 and TRBJ2-5, the full variable domain reads ETGVTQSPTHLIKTRGQQVTLRCSSQSGHNTVSWYQQALGQGPQFIFQYYREEENGRGNFPPRFSGLQFPNYSSELNVNALELDDSALYLCASSLASGIETQYFGPGTRLLVL.

The chain recombines TRBV28 with TRBJ1-2, with a tentative D call TRBD1 (5 bases). The germline V and J ends were trimmed by 7 bases and 7 bases, with 16 bases remaining between them. Germline loops: CDR1 MDHEN, CDR2 SYDVKM. The CDR3 consists of 13 residues. The CDR3 sequence: CASTLQEAGGYTF. The CDR3 region has the DNA TGTGCCAGCACCTTACAGGAGGCCGGTGGCTACACCTTC.

A few counts support this clonotype. The chain couples TRBV2 to TRBJ2-3; a possible D gene is TRBD1 (6 bases). V was pared by 6 bases and J by 6 bases, with 13 bases between. This CDR3 has 13 residues. CDR1 is SNHLY, CDR2 FYNNEI, per germline. CDR3 sequence: CASSQGSLDTQYF. The CDR3 DNA sequence: TGTGCCAGCAGCCAGGGGTCCCTTGATACGCAGTATTTT.

This clonotype was detected ten times or more. The chain couples TRBV6-1 to TRBJ2-5; D unresolved. The CDR3 is 13 residues long. Looked up from germline, CDR1 is MNHNS and CDR2 is SASEGT. The V gene lost 6 bases and the J gene lost 4 bases, with 12 bases spanning the gap. CDR3 protein: CASSPYPGETQYF. CDR3 DNA: TGTGCCAGCAGCCCCTATCCGGGAGAGACCCAGTACTTC.

The rearrangement links TRBV20-1 to TRBJ1-4, with no clear D. This CDR3 spans 14 amino acids. V was shortened by 6 bases and J by 4 bases, with 15 bases between the two germline ends. The germline V gene encodes CDR1 DFQATT and CDR2 SNEGSKA (reference sequence). The CDR3 bases are TGCAGTGCGCCTTGGGATCTCTTTAATGAAAAACTGTTTTTT. It specifies CSAPWDLFNEKLFF.

This clonotype was seen only once. The chain uses TRBV5-1 and TRBJ2-5, with D perhaps matching TRBD1 (5 bases). Trimming removed 0 bases at V and 5 bases at J, with 11 bases between. The germline V gene has CDR1 SGHRS and CDR2 YFSETQ. This CDR3 region has 14 residues. The CDR3 sequence is CASSLGGFGETQYF. The CDR3 region has the DNA TGCGCCAGCAGCTTGGGGGGCTTCGGGGAGACCCAGTACTTC.

Worth noting for this clonotype: A junction boundary mismatches the germline segment, possibly from a read error. The chain couples TRBV20-1 to TRBJ2-5; 8 positions match TRBD2. Germline V gives CDR1 DFQATT, CDR2 SNEGSKA (reference sequence). The CDR3 totals 17 residues. CDR3 residues: CSARRVLIAGQQETQHF. CDR3 nucleotide sequence: TGCAGTGCGCGGAGGGTCCTTATAGCGGGGCAACAAGAGACCCAGCACTTC.

This clonotype turned up a few times. J is TRBJ2-5 and V is TRBV12-3 or TRBV12-4; a weak D match, TRBD2 (6 bases). The ends were cut back, 6 bases at V and 2 bases at J, with 13 bases in the middle. This CDR3 is 14 amino acids long. CDR3 loop: CASSHGGAQETQYF. The CDR3 DNA reads as TGTGCCAGCAGCCACGGAGGGGCTCAAGAGACCCAGTACTTC.

This clonotype has at least ten counts. This chain connects TRBV12-3 or TRBV12-4 to TRBJ2-7, with TRBD2 matching 9 bases. The CDR3 totals 15 residues. J was trimmed by 5 bases and V by 5 bases; bases with no gene match: 10. The CDR3 loop is CASSEIAGAPNEQYF. CDR3 nucleotides: TGTGCCAGCAGTGAGATAGCGGGAGCTCCCAACGAGCAGTACTTC.

The table lists this clonotype with a count of one. The rearrangement joins TRBV27 to TRBJ1-1; 9 nucleotides align to TRBD1. Germline V gives CDR1 MNHEY, CDR2 SMNVEV (reference sequence). Trimming took 9 bases from V and 1 from J; bases not matched to a gene: 6. The CDR3 extends over 14 amino acids. This CDR3 reads CASRDRVWNTEAFF. The CDR3 region has the DNA TGTGCCAGTCGGGACAGGGTTTGGAACACTGAAGCTTTCTTT.

The sample holds many counts of this clonotype. The J gene is TRBJ2-6, the V gene TRBV20-1; 10 bases line up with TRBD1. Germline CDR1 and CDR2: DFQATT and SNEGSKA (reference sequence). The CDR3 runs to 15 residues. The ends lost 4 bases at V and 4 bases at J; junction bases unmatched: 4. This chain's CDR3 is CSATGTGVGANVLTF. The CDR3 DNA follows: TGCAGTGCTACCGGGACAGGGGTAGGGGCCAACGTCCTGACTTTC.

The chain is built from TRBV6-1 and TRBJ1-4; a weak D match, TRBD1 (5 bases). The germline gives CDR1 MNHNS, CDR2 SASEGT. Trimming shortened V by 5 bases and J by 4 bases, and 11 bases separated the two germline ends. CDR3 length equals 14 residues. CDR3 residues: CASSRGADNEKLFF. CDR3 bases: TGTGCCAGCAGTAGGGGCGCAGATAATGAAAAACTGTTTTTT.

This clonotype came up many times. The junction and the germline gene differ at one end; a read error may be behind it. The chain couples TRBV5-1 to TRBJ2-7; D could derive from TRBD1 or TRBD2 (6 bases each). The CDR3 has 16 amino acids. CDR1 SGHRS and CDR2 YFSETQ come from the germline V gene. The CDR3 nucleotides read TGCGCCAGCAGATTGGGGGGCTTGGGTCCCCCCTACGAGCAGTACTTC. This translates into CASRLGGLGPPYEQYF.

The chain employs TRBV7-2 and TRBJ2-4; the match to TRBD2 covers 7 bases. Germline lookup yields CDR1 SGHTA and CDR2 FQGNSA. The ends lost 5 bases at V and 8 bases at J; junction bases unmatched: 9. The CDR3 has 14 residues. CDR3 coding DNA: TGTGCCAGCAGCCCCGAAAGACTAGCAGACATTCAGTACTTC. Protein: CASSPERLADIQYF.

This clonotype showed up just a few times. V is TRBV9 and J is TRBJ2-3; no reliable D call. V was shortened by 0 bases and J by 7 bases, with 15 bases between the two germline ends. This CDR3 is 15 amino acids long. Germline loops: CDR1 SGDLS, CDR2 YYNGEE. CDR3 coding DNA: TGTGCCAGCAGCGTAGGGGATACCCCCACCTATACGCAGTATTTT. The encoded protein is CASSVGDTPTYTQYF.

This clonotype has at least ten counts. The V and J genes are TRBV11-2 and TRBJ2-5, with 10 bases lining up with TRBD2. V was clipped by 4 bases and J by 5 bases; unmatched bases: 7. CDR3 length: 15 residues. CDR1 SGHAT and CDR2 FQNNGV come from the germline V gene. This CDR3 reads CASSSLAGVMETQYF. The DNA of the CDR3 is TGTGCCAGCAGCTCGCTAGCGGGGGTGATGGAGACCCAGTACTTC. The full variable domain, in which reference TRBV11-2 and TRBJ2-5 provide the parts outside the CDR3, is EAGVAQSPRYKIIEKRQSVAFWCNPISGHATLYWYQQILGQGPKLLIQFQNNGVVDDSQLPKDRFSAERLKGVDSTLKIQPAKLEDSAVYLCASSSLAGVMETQYFGPGTRLLVL.

The table lists this clonotype with many counts. The gene calls are TRBV18 and TRBJ2-1; D ambiguous. Trimming pared 0 bases from V and 12 bases from J, leaving 15 bases between. CDR1 is KGHSH, CDR2 LQKENI, per germline. The CDR3 covers 14 residues. The DNA of the CDR3 is TGTGCCAGCTCACCACCTCCAGACATCTCGGCGCAGTTCTTC. This gives the protein CASSPPPDISAQFF.

This clonotype was seen at least ten times. The chain joins TRBV12-3 or TRBV12-4 to TRBJ2-3; perhaps D is TRBD1 or TRBD2 (5 bases each). With 3 bases removed from V and 5 bases from J, the gap between germline ends came to 9 bases. The CDR3 totals 13 residues. The CDR3, as DNA: TGTGCCAGCAGTTTGGGAGACAGAGATACGCAGTATTTT. Translated: CASSLGDRDTQYF.

This clonotype has a single count. A much larger clone sits a single nucleotide away, making a read error possible. The V and J genes are TRBV20-1 and TRBJ2-7; D gene ambiguous. TRBJ2-1 matches the DNA end more closely, so the J call is doubtful. Germline V gene sequence: CDR1 DFQATT, CDR2 SNEGSKA (reference sequence). CDR3 length: 12 residues. The CDR3 is CSASAEGYEQFF. The CDR3, as DNA: TGCAGTGCTAGTGCCGAAGGCTACGAGCAGTTCTTC.

This chain connects TRBV29-1 to TRBJ2-2; 7 bases fit TRBD1. The CDR3 has 15 residues. Germline assignment: CDR1 SQVTM and CDR2 ANQGSEA. V shed 6 bases, J shed 7 bases, and the junction held 14 bases outside the gene matches. CDR3 loop: CSVAWQGVVVGELFF. CDR3 nucleotides: TGCAGCGTCGCTTGGCAGGGGGTAGTGGTCGGGGAGCTGTTTTTT.

CDR3 sequence: CASSVRLAGREQFF. The CDR3 region has the DNA TGTGCCAGCAGCGTAAGACTAGCGGGGAGGGAGCAGTTCTTC. The chain employs TRBV9 and TRBJ2-1, with 11 bases aligning to TRBD2. The CDR3 totals 14 residues. V gave up 1 base and J gave up 10 bases; unmatched junction bases: 4. Germline V gives CDR1 SGDLS, CDR2 YYNGEE.

This clonotype was counted only a few times. V and J are TRBV11-2 and TRBJ1-3; D is perhaps TRBD1 (6 bases). The CDR3 spans 15 residues. Germline V CDR1 and CDR2: SGHAT, FQNNGV. V dropped 9 bases and J dropped 0 bases, with 15 bases sitting between them. CDR3 coding DNA: TGTGCCAGTAGTCCACAGGGAACCTCTGGAAACACCATATATTTT. It yields the protein CASSPQGTSGNTIYF.